The rows below give T cell receptor beta chains drawn from one sample of a study of identical twins. Via MiXCR, TCRdb re-called the 5' RACE reads, giving one row per CDR3 protein. The sample shows 700,000 to 950,000 distinct CDR3 sequences, over 9% of them seen only once. The same sample was also used in a study of yellow fever vaccine responses in identical twins.

The sequencing sample was made of PBMCs. Receptor source: a woman aged 18-30 years in good health. Each CDR3 is given with its conserved first and last residue. The order of the fields is clone size, J gene, V gene, CDR3 length, D gene, CDR3 protein, CDR3 DNA. The D gene is left open where the match is weak. Only some rows state a clone size, as once, few, many or a class for expanded clones.

>.|TRBJ2-3|TRBV5-1|17|.
CASSLGGGPLSTDTQYF
TGCGCCAGCAGCTTGGGAGGGGGACCCCTTAGCACAGATACGCAGTATTTT
>many|TRBJ2-3|TRBV7-9|11|TRBD1
CASSRDRGPVF
TGTGCCAGCAGCCGGGACAGGGGGCCTGTTTTT
>.|TRBJ1-1|TRBV13|14|.
CASSSGPAGTEAFF
TGTGCCAGCAGCTCGGGACCCGCGGGGACTGAAGCTTTCTTT
>.|TRBJ1-3|TRBV6-1|16|TRBD1
CASRGGTGGTGNTIYF
TGTGCCAGCAGGGGAGGGACAGGGGGCACTGGAAACACCATATATTTT
>few|TRBJ1-2|TRBV11-2|15|.
CASSSPRTSFYGYTF
TGTGCCAGCAGCTCCCCCCGGACAAGCTTCTATGGCTACACCTTC
>few|TRBJ1-6|TRBV5-1|17|.
CASSLNGPGLMYSPLHF
TGCGCCAGCAGCTTGAACGGACCAGGATTAATGTATTCACCCCTCCACTTT
>.|TRBJ2-5|TRBV27|16|TRBD1
CASSLFPGGAGETQYF
TGTGCCAGCAGTTTGTTCCCAGGGGGCGCGGGAGAGACCCAGTACTTC
>many|TRBJ2-4|TRBV12-3/TRBV12-4|13|.
CASSLDVKNIQYF
TGTGCCAGCAGTTTGGACGTCAAAAACATTCAGTACTTC
>.|TRBJ2-3|TRBV20-1|15|.
CSANSDSHGTDTQYF
TGCAGTGCCAACTCTGACAGTCACGGCACAGATACGCAGTATTTT
>.|TRBJ2-3|TRBV12-3/TRBV12-4|14|.
CASSVLRGTDTQYF
TGTGCCAGCAGCGTTCTCCGGGGCACAGATACGCAGTATTTT
>.|TRBJ2-3|TRBV5-1|15|.
CASSLDTLSTDTQYF
TGCGCCAGCAGCTTGGACACCTTAAGCACAGATACGCAGTATTTT
>few|TRBJ2-1|TRBV10-1|14|.
CASSQASSYNEQFF
TGCGCCAGCAGCCAAGCGAGCTCCTACAATGAGCAGTTCTTC
>few|TRBJ2-1|TRBV14|19|.
CASSQAFVALARTYNEQFF
TGTGCCAGCAGCCAAGCGTTCGTTGCCCTAGCGAGGACCTACAATGAGCAGTTCTTC
>.|TRBJ2-2|TRBV6-1|15|.
CASRWTLRETGELFF
TGTGCCAGCAGATGGACCCTTCGTGAAACCGGGGAGCTGTTTTTT
>.|TRBJ1-1|TRBV20-1|15|.
CSAGDGEAPNTEAFF
TGCAGTGCTGGGGATGGGGAGGCCCCGAACACTGAAGCTTTCTTT
>many|TRBJ2-2|TRBV5-1|12|.
CASSPEAGELFF
TGCGCCAGCAGCCCGGAAGCCGGGGAGCTGTTTTTT
>few|TRBJ2-5|TRBV27|14|.
CASSLAGPRETQYF
TGTGCCAGCAGTTTGGCGGGCCCCAGGGAGACCCAGTACTTC
>.|TRBJ2-7|TRBV12-3/TRBV12-4|15|.
CASSFIRLNSYEQYF
TGTGCCAGCAGTTTCATTCGGCTGAACTCCTACGAGCAGTACTTC
>.|TRBJ2-1|TRBV24-1|16|.
CATSDFAVSSYNEQFF
TGTGCCACCAGTGATTTTGCGGTTAGCTCCTACAATGAGCAGTTCTTC
>many|TRBJ1-1|TRBV27|14|.
CASTPGGGVTEAFF
TGTGCCAGCACCCCCGGGGGGGGCGTCACTGAAGCTTTCTTT
>few|TRBJ2-3|TRBV7-3|14|.
CASSRVPGADTQYF
TGTGCCAGCAGCAGGGTCCCCGGGGCAGATACGCAGTATTTT
>few|TRBJ2-1|TRBV28|17|TRBD2
CASSFPRGTTPYNEQFF
TGTGCCAGCAGTTTCCCCCGGGGGACTACCCCCTACAATGAGCAGTTCTTC
>many|TRBJ2-1|TRBV12-3/TRBV12-4|12|.
CASRGPGGEQFF
TGTGCCAGCAGGGGCCCCGGGGGTGAGCAGTTCTTC
>.|TRBJ1-2|TRBV9|15|.
CASTRTLASNYGYTF
TGTGCCAGCACCAGGACGCTTGCGTCTAACTATGGCTACACCTTC
>many|TRBJ2-3|TRBV5-1|17|TRBD1
CASSFRTGGSLKDTQYF
TGCGCCAGCAGCTTCAGGACAGGGGGCAGTTTAAAAGATACGCAGTATTTT
>.|TRBJ2-3|TRBV18|17|TRBD2
CASSPPGLAASTDTQYF
TGTGCCAGCTCACCACCAGGACTAGCGGCTAGCACAGATACGCAGTATTTT
>.|TRBJ2-6|TRBV18|17|.
CASSPQEGLSGANVLTF
TGTGCCAGCTCACCCCAGGAGGGCCTCTCTGGGGCCAACGTCCTGACTTTC
>few|TRBJ2-5|TRBV29-1|13|.
CSVDQGLRETQYF
TGCAGCGTAGATCAGGGACTCCGGGAGACCCAGTACTTC
>few|TRBJ2-1|TRBV5-4|17|TRBD2
CASRTTIAGPEGDEQFF
TGTGCCAGCAGGACTACAATAGCGGGACCCGAGGGAGATGAGCAGTTCTTC
>.|TRBJ2-2|TRBV3-1|14|.
CASSLPMNTGELFF
TGTGCCAGCAGCCTCCCCATGAACACCGGGGAGCTGTTTTTT
>.|TRBJ2-2|TRBV4-1|16|.
CASSQGSQTSAGELFF
TGCGCCAGCAGCCAAGGATCCCAGACTAGTGCCGGGGAGCTGTTTTTT
>many|TRBJ2-3|TRBV12-3/TRBV12-4|16|TRBD2
CASRIYLAGSTDTQYF
TGTGCCAGCAGAATTTACCTAGCGGGCAGCACAGATACGCAGTATTTT
>many|TRBJ2-1|TRBV11-2|14|.
CASSLGPAGYEQFF
TGTGCCAGCAGCTTAGGGCCAGCAGGCTATGAGCAGTTCTTC
>.|TRBJ2-5|TRBV24-1|12|TRBD2
CAIGLAGETQYF
TGTGCCATCGGACTAGCGGGGGAGACCCAGTACTTC
>.|TRBJ2-2|TRBV7-6|11|.
CASRRDGELFF
TGTGCCAGTAGACGGGACGGGGAGCTGTTTTTT
>few|TRBJ2-7|TRBV20-1|14|TRBD2
CSARPLAGQYEQYF
TGCAGTGCTAGGCCCCTAGCGGGACAGTACGAGCAGTACTTC
>.|TRBJ1-1|TRBV7-9|15|.
CASSSQGIRNTEAFF
TGTGCCAGCAGCTCCCAGGGGATCAGGAACACTGAAGCTTTCTTT
>.|TRBJ2-1|TRBV14|13|.
CASSHFSHNEQFF
TGTGCCAGCAGCCACTTCAGCCACAATGAGCAGTTCTTC
>.|TRBJ2-3|TRBV29-1|14|.
CSVLGRVGTDTQYF
TGCAGCGTTTTGGGTAGAGTCGGAACAGATACGCAGTATTTT
>once|TRBJ2-1|TRBV7-6|16|.
CASSSTSPKRHNEQFF
TGTGCCAGCAGCTCAACTAGTCCGAAAAGACACAATGAGCAGTTCTTC
>.|TRBJ1-2|TRBV2|11|.
CASSVGRGYTF
TGTGCCAGCAGTGTGGGAAGAGGCTACACCTTC
>.|TRBJ2-1|TRBV9|14|.
CASSARPDGNEQFF
TGTGCCAGCAGCGCCCGACCCGACGGCAATGAGCAGTTCTTC
>few|TRBJ2-2|TRBV7-9|16|TRBD2
CASSPTSGRFSGELFF
TGTGCCAGCAGCCCCACTAGCGGGAGGTTCTCGGGGGAGCTGTTTTTT
>many|TRBJ1-1|TRBV6-5|17|.
CASSYDHIEGLNTEAFF
TGTGCCAGCAGTTACGACCACATTGAGGGGCTGAACACTGAAGCTTTCTTT
>few|TRBJ1-6|TRBV28|15|TRBD1
CASRRQGAMNSPLHF
TGTGCCAGCAGAAGACAGGGGGCGATGAATTCACCCCTCCACTTT
>.|TRBJ2-1|TRBV5-8|15|TRBD1
CASSDPGQGVDEQFF
TGTGCCAGCAGCGACCCGGGACAGGGTGTTGATGAGCAGTTCTTC
>.|TRBJ2-5|TRBV27|16|.
CASSLSAGTQQETQYF
TGTGCCAGCAGTTTATCGGCCGGGACACAGCAAGAGACCCAGTACTTC
>few|TRBJ2-7|TRBV6-1|15|.
CASRTRPDYPYEQYF
TGTGCCAGCAGGACCAGGCCCGACTATCCCTACGAGCAGTACTTC
>.|TRBJ2-7|TRBV6-2/TRBV6-3|14|.
CASSYRETSYEQYF
TGTGCCAGCAGTTATAGGGAGACCTCCTACGAGCAGTACTTC
>many|TRBJ1-1|TRBV28|14|TRBD1
CASTDNTGGTEAFF
TGTGCCAGCACCGACAACACAGGGGGCACTGAAGCTTTCTTT
>.|TRBJ2-1|TRBV4-1|17|.
CASSQLGGPRYYNEQFF
TGCGCCAGCAGCCAATTGGGGGGGCCCAGATATTACAATGAGCAGTTCTTC
>many|TRBJ2-5|TRBV3-1|11|.
CASSQSETQYF
TGTGCCAGCAGCCAAAGTGAGACCCAGTACTTC
>few|TRBJ2-5|TRBV12-3/TRBV12-4|14|.
CASSLGAGGKTQYF
TGTGCCAGCAGTTTAGGGGCAGGGGGGAAGACCCAGTACTTC